The source of this TCR beta chain is a study of T cell responses to AZD1222 COVID-19 vaccine. The method was immunoSEQ multiplex PCR; TCRdb's version includes in-frame clones alone and lacks a portion of them. This table holds under 150,000 clones, 88% found once. CDR3 length: 16 amino acids. Losses at the gene ends were 1 base for V and 9 bases for J; bases not matched to a gene: 8. The germline V gene encodes CDR1 KGHDR and CDR2 SFDVKD. This clonotype was obtained from an adult who received the AZD1222 COVID-19 vaccine. The input for sequencing was peripheral blood, taken 28 days after the second AZD1222 dose. V is TRBV24-1 and J is TRBJ2-1; TRBD2 matches at 10 bases. CDR3 in DNA: TGTGCCACCAGTGATTTCGTAGCGGGAGGATTGAGTGAGCAGTTCTTC. Residues: CATSDFVAGGLSEQFF.